This TCR beta chain was found in a study of blood T cell repertoires in COVID-19. Study background: There were acute and convalescent COVID-19 samples, and they came from the United States, Italy and Spain.

Looked up from germline, CDR1 is MGHRA and CDR2 is YSYEKL. The V end was cut by 4 bases, the J end by 0 bases, with 15 bases between. The CDR3 sequence is 17 residues long. Sequencing was performed with immunoSEQ multiplex PCR; in TCRdb, only in-frame clones are kept and a portion is missing. The sample comprises more than 250,000 clones, 70% to 90% of which are singletons, and 8.5% to 12% rests with the top ten. Cohorts were based on clinical histories the participants reported. Donors of Cohort 3 who recovered were those that had two negative PCRs, clearance, or symptom resolution. V usage is TRBV4-1 and J usage is TRBJ2-2, with a weak D call TRBD2 (5 bases). The sequence was obtained from a woman between 18 and 29 years old who had recovered from COVID-19. The sample taken for sequencing was PBMCs or T cells enriched from blood (not recorded which). The CDR3: CASSRLAGGTNTGELFF. Written as DNA, the CDR3 is TGCGCCAGCAGCCGCCTCGCAGGAGGTACGAACACCGGGGAGCTGTTTTTT.